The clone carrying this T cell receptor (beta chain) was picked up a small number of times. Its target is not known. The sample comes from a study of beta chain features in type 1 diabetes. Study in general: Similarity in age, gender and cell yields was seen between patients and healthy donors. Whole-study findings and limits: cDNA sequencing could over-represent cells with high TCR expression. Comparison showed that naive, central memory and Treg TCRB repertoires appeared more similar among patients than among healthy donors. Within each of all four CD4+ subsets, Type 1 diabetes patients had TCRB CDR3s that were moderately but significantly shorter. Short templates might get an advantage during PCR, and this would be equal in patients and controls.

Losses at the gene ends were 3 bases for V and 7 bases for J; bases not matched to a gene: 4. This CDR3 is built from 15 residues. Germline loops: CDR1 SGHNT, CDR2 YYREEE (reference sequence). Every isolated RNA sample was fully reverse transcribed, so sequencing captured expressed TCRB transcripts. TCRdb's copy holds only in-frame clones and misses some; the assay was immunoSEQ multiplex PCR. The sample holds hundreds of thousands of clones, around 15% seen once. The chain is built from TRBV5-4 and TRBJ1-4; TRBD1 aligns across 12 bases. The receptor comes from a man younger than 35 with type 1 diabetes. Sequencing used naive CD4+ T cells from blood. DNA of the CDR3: TGTGCCAGCAGCTGGGGACAGGGGGCGGGTGAAAAACTGTTTTTT. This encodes CASSWGQGAGEKLFF.